This T cell receptor beta chain is drawn from a study of OX40 agonist ivuxolimab in advanced cancers. The V gene's germline CDR1 is SGHRS and CDR2 YFSETQ. This CDR3 spans 15 amino acids. V was clipped by 0 bases and J by 1 base, with 11 bases between them. Here immunoSEQ multiplex PCR was the method, and the copy in TCRdb shows in-frame clones only, minus some. Of almost 15,000 clones listed, about 80% are singletons. This specimen consisted of CD4+ or CD8+ T cells sorted from blood, obtained in a trial of the OX40 agonist ivuxolimab. The chain couples TRBV5-1 to TRBJ2-7; D tentatively reads TRBD1 or TRBD2 (6 bases each). The clonotype comes from an adult with an advanced solid tumor such as melanoma, head and neck, liver or kidney cancer. In nucleotides, the CDR3 is TGCGCCAGCAGCTTGGTGGGGGGCGAATCCTACGAGCAGTACTTC. Its translation is CASSLVGGESYEQYF.